The present TCR beta chain was sequenced within a study of blood T cells in healthy people across ages. The CDR3 length is 14 residues. The junction had 7 bases not matched to a gene; V was cut back by 6 bases and J by 6 bases. The use of a sample-barcoded 5' primer and a J-beta primer mix characterized a second PCR of roughly 7 to 11 cycles. One entry per CDR3 protein, called by TCRdb with MiXCR from the 5' RACE reads. The sample has hundreds of thousands of distinct CDR3 sequences; around 25% are singletons. This clonotype has just a few counts. The same specimen was also included in a second study, on T cells of mothers and their children. That paper notes: The study found slightly higher but non-significant overlap in related versus unrelated mother-child pairs.

The V gene is TRBV12-3 or TRBV12-4, the J gene TRBJ1-3, with 8 bases identical to TRBD1. Input material: blood. This receptor was taken from a boy younger than 18 in good health. The chain's CDR3 is CASRWTGLTNTIYF. The CDR3 DNA is TGTGCCAGCAGGTGGACAGGGCTTACAAACACCATATATTTT.